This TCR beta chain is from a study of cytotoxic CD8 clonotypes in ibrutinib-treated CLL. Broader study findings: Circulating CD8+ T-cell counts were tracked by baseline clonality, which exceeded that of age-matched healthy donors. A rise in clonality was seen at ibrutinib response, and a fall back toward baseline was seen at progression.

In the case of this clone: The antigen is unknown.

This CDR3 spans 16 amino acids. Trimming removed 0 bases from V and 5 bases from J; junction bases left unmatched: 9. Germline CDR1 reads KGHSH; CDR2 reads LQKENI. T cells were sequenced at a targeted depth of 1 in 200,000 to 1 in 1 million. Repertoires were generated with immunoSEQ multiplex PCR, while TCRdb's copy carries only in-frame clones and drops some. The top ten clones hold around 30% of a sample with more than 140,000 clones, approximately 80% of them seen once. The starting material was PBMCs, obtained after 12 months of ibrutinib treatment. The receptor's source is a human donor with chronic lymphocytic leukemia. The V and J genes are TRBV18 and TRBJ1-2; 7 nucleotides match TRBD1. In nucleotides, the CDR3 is TGTGCCAGCTCACCACCGTCCTTTACAGGGGCGTATGGCTACACCTTC. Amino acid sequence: CASSPPSFTGAYGYTF.